The 8 T cell receptor beta chains reported below all come from one sample, sequenced in a study of graft-versus-host responses after intestinal transplantation. These receptors are not linked to any known antigen. TCRdb's table, derived via immunoSEQ multiplex PCR, lists solely in-frame clones and lacks some. The table lists about 120,000 clones, approximately 95% of them singletons, with 2.5% to 3.5% in the top ten. The sequenced sample was unstimulated CD8+ T cells sorted from spleen or lymph node cells, obtained before intestinal transplant. The receptors here all came from a human donor who received an intestinal transplant.

The chain has TRBV4-2 and TRBJ2-7; TRBD1 or TRBD2 may be the D gene (5 bases each). V lost 1 base, J lost 1 base, and 11 bases lay in between. Germline values: CDR1 LGHNA, CDR2 YNFKEQ. CDR3 size: 15 residues. DNA for the CDR3: TGTGCCAGCAGCCAAGGCATCGGGACGTCCTACGAGCAGTACTTC. It translates to CASSQGIGTSYEQYF.

This clone was detected only once. V gene TRBV5-1 combines with J gene TRBJ1-5; D remains ambiguous. This CDR3 has 17 amino acids. V was trimmed by 1 base and J by 0 bases, leaving 14 bases between them. Germline V gene lookup returns CDR1 SGHRS and CDR2 YFSETQ. The DNA for the CDR3 is TGCGCCAGCAGCTTGCAGTCAGGCAAATATAGCAATCAGCCCCAGCATTTT. Translating gives CASSLQSGKYSNQPQHF.

This chain connects TRBV6-1 to TRBJ1-5; no definite D call. The V gene's germline CDR1 is MNHNS and CDR2 SASEGT. Trimming pared 2 bases from V and 4 bases from J, leaving 15 bases between. There are 16 residues in the CDR3. The CDR3 region is CASSETAGRGNQPQHF. DNA for the CDR3: TGTGCCAGCAGTGAAACCGCAGGACGTGGAAATCAGCCCCAGCATTTT.

The chain joins TRBV4-3 to TRBJ1-2, with D possibly TRBD1 on 6 matching bases. Germline CDR1 and CDR2: LGHNA and YSLEER. The CDR3 spans 15 residues. With 1 base removed from V and 2 bases from J, the gap between germline ends came to 11 bases. CDR3 protein: CASSQVRTANYGYTF. DNA of the CDR3: TGCGCCAGCAGCCAAGTGAGGACAGCGAACTATGGCTACACCTTC.

The V call is TRBV19, the J call TRBJ1-1, with D unclear. The CDR3 has 10 amino acids. CDR1 and CDR2 (germline): LNHDA, SQIVND (reference sequence). V shed 11 bases and J shed 3 bases, with 7 bases lying between them. The chain's CDR3 is CASGDTEAFF. In nucleotides, the CDR3 is TGTGCCTCGGGTGACACTGAAGCTTTCTTT. The full variable domain, with the rest looked up from reference TRBV19 and TRBJ1-1, is DGGITQSPKYLFRKEGQNVTLSCEQNLNHDAMYWYRQDPGQGLRLIYYSQIVNDFQKGDIAEGYSVSREKKESFPLTVTSAQKNPTAFYLCASGDTEAFFGQGTRLTVV.

This chain uses TRBV9 with TRBJ1-4; D might be TRBD1 (6 bases). The CDR3 sequence is 15 residues long. Trimming stripped 0 bases from V and 7 bases from J, with 13 bases between. Germline V lookup: CDR1 SGDLS, CDR2 YYNGEE. For the CDR3, the DNA is TGTGCCAGCAGCGTAGCGGGGGGGCTGGTTGAAAAACTGTTTTTT. Translation gives CASSVAGGLVEKLFF.

V usage is TRBV29-1 and J usage is TRBJ2-3; possibly TRBD2 for D (6 bases). The CDR3 has 13 amino acids. The germline gives CDR1 SQVTM, CDR2 ANQGSEA. Trimming took 2 bases from V and 5 from J, leaving 11 bases between them. This CDR3 reads CSVEWEDLDTQYF. DNA of the CDR3: TGCAGCGTTGAATGGGAGGACTTAGATACGCAGTATTTT.

In this sample, this clone turned up once. The chain couples TRBV9 to TRBJ2-7, with 15 bases matching TRBD2. Germline CDR1 SGDLS, CDR2 YYNGEE. With V trimmed by 8 bases and J by 3 bases, 18 bases remained unmatched. This CDR3 region has 19 residues. CDR3 sequence (DNA): TGTGCCAGTAGCCTGAAGGGACTAGCGGGAGGCATAGGGCTCTACGAGCAGTACTTC. Translating it yields CASSLKGLAGGIGLYEQYF.